Presented here are 30 T cell receptor beta chains from one specimen sequenced in a study of blood T cell repertoires in COVID-19. Sequencing was performed with immunoSEQ multiplex PCR; in TCRdb, only in-frame clones are kept and a portion is missing. The sample records 250,000 to 300,000 clones, roughly 90% being singletons. Sequenced material: peripheral blood. Receptors originate from a woman in her thirties with COVID-19, enrolled during active disease.

CDR3 loop: CASSLVSGGEQFF. As DNA, the CDR3 is TGTGCCAGCAGCTTAGTGTCCGGCGGTGAGCAGTTCTTC. The chain combines TRBV11-3 with TRBJ2-1; D gene uncertain. There are 13 residues in the CDR3. Trimming cost V 1 base and J 9 bases, with 10 bases left between them. CDR1 is SGHNT, CDR2 YENEEA, per germline. The complete variable domain, with remaining parts taken from reference TRBV11-3 and TRBJ2-1, reads EAGVVQSPRYKIIEKKQPVAFWCNPISGHNTLYWYLQNLGQGPELLIRYENEEAVDDSQLPKDRFSAERLKGVDSTLKIQPAELGDSAVYLCASSLVSGGEQFFGPGTRLTVL.

This clone was seen just once. The chain recombines TRBV6-6 with TRBJ1-6; D is unclear. Germline CDR1 is MNHNY and CDR2 is SVGAGI (reference sequence). V shed 0 bases and J shed 7 bases, with 10 bases lying between them. This CDR3 spans 15 amino acids. The CDR3 DNA reads as TGTGCCAGCAGTTACTCTGGAGTTAAGAATTCACCCCTCCACTTT. This translates into CASSYSGVKNSPLHF.

This chain connects TRBV7-2 to TRBJ2-5; D is uncertain. Germline V gene sequence: CDR1 SGHTA, CDR2 FQGNSA. Trimming shortened V by 5 bases and J by 5 bases, and 24 bases separated the two germline ends. This CDR3 comprises 17 residues. The CDR3 nucleotides are TGTGCCAGCAGCCGCATTATAGAGGCAGTACCGAGGGAGACCCAGTACTTC. Protein: CASSRIIEAVPRETQYF. The complete variable domain, with remaining parts taken from reference TRBV7-2 and TRBJ2-5, reads GAGVSQSPSNKVTEKGKDVELRCDPISGHTALYWYRQSLGQGLEFLIYFQGNSAPDKSGLPSDRFSAERTGGSVSTLTIQRTQQEDSAVYLCASSRIIEAVPRETQYFGPGTRLLVL.

This chain's CDR3 is CASSQEGGRGSNQPQHF. As DNA, the CDR3 is TGCGCCAGCAGCCAAGAGGGGGGAAGGGGTAGCAATCAGCCCCAGCATTTT. The V call is TRBV4-1, the J call TRBJ1-5, with D perhaps TRBD1 (5 bases). Trimming pared 0 bases from V and 0 bases from J, leaving 12 bases between. CDR3 size: 17 residues. Germline assignment: CDR1 MGHRA and CDR2 YSYEKL.

This sequence joins TRBV14 and TRBJ1-1, with a possible D match to TRBD1 (6 bases). CDR3 length: 14 amino acids. Between the trimmed V and J ends, which lost 4 bases and 6 bases, there was a span of 15 bases. The V gene's germline CDR1 is SGHDN and CDR2 FVKESK. The CDR3 protein is CASSPVGGLPEAFF. The CDR3 region has the DNA TGTGCCAGCAGCCCGGTAGGGGGATTACCTGAAGCTTTCTTT.

The chain is built from TRBV19 and TRBJ2-1; 13 bases are shared with TRBD2. The V gene end was trimmed by 5 bases and the J gene end by 9 bases; junction bases not matched to a gene: 7. The germline gives CDR1 LNHDA, CDR2 SQIVND (reference sequence). CDR3 size: 15 residues. CDR3 amino acids: CASSLTSGRGGEQFF. CDR3 nucleotides: TGTGCCAGTAGTCTAACTAGCGGGAGGGGAGGTGAGCAGTTCTTC.

The V and J genes are TRBV24-1 and TRBJ2-2; D remains ambiguous. The CDR3 extends over 16 amino acids. V lost 5 bases and J lost 4, with 16 bases in between. Germline CDR1 KGHDR, CDR2 SFDVKD. This CDR3 is CATSGRSPRLTGELFF. CDR3 nucleotide sequence: TGTGCCACCAGTGGTCGGAGTCCGAGGCTCACCGGGGAGCTGTTTTTT.

The chain recombines TRBV7-8 with TRBJ2-1; 13 bases are shared with TRBD2. Losses at the gene ends were 5 bases for V and 4 bases for J; bases not matched to a gene: 11. Germline V gene sequence: CDR1 SGHVS, CDR2 FQNEAQ. This CDR3 is 18 amino acids long. CDR3 residues: CASSPELAGGPGYNEQFF. The CDR3 nucleotides read TGTGCCAGCAGCCCTGAACTAGCGGGAGGGCCGGGTTACAATGAGCAGTTCTTC.

In its sample, this clone was seen a few times. The V call is TRBV7-3, the J call TRBJ2-1; 14 bases fit TRBD2. Germline loops: CDR1 SGHTA, CDR2 FQGTGA. J gave up 6 bases and V 2 bases, and 0 bases lay outside the gene matches. The CDR3 consists of 15 residues. The CDR3 DNA is TGTGCCAGCAGCTTAGGACTAGCGGGAGGCAATGAGCAGTTCTTC. It specifies CASSLGLAGGNEQFF.

The chain couples TRBV7-2 to TRBJ2-7; TRBD1 might be the D (6 bases). The CDR3 length is 14 residues. CDR1 is SGHTA, CDR2 FQGNSA, per germline. Trimming stripped 0 bases from V and 3 bases from J, with 9 bases between. The DNA for the CDR3 is TGTGCCAGCAGCTTAGCACAGGGAATCTACGAGCAGTACTTC. Protein sequence: CASSLAQGIYEQYF. Using reference TRBV7-2 and TRBJ2-7 for the parts outside the CDR3, the full variable domain is GAGVSQSPSNKVTEKGKDVELRCDPISGHTALYWYRQSLGQGLEFLIYFQGNSAPDKSGLPSDRFSAERTGGSVSTLTIQRTQQEDSAVYLCASSLAQGIYEQYFGPGTRLTVT.

This chain connects TRBV6-5 to TRBJ2-3; 11 bases align to TRBD1. The CDR3 runs to 14 residues. Germline CDR1 and CDR2: MNHEY and SVGAGI. The V segment lost 7 bases and the J segment 4 bases; nucleotides outside the gene matches: 4. CDR3 in amino acids: CASTWDRGADTQYF. The CDR3 coding sequence is TGTGCCAGCACTTGGGACAGGGGGGCAGATACGCAGTATTTT.

Here the CDR3 DNA reads TGTGCCAGCAGCGTATCCTCGTTTGCAACTTACGAGCAGTACTTC. Residues: CASSVSSFATYEQYF. The chain combines TRBV9 with TRBJ2-7; D gene unclear. CDR3 length equals 15 residues. CDR1 and CDR2 from the germline V gene are SGDLS and YYNGEE. V dropped 1 base and J dropped 4 bases, with 15 bases sitting between them.

This chain joins TRBV6-5 and TRBJ2-3; D gene unclear. This CDR3 has 15 amino acids. Germline assignment: CDR1 MNHEY and CDR2 SVGAGI. Trimming pared 0 bases from V and 2 bases from J, leaving 9 bases between. The CDR3, as DNA: TGTGCCAGCAGTTACTCTTGGAGCATCACAGATACGCAGTATTTT. Protein product: CASSYSWSITDTQYF.

The rearrangement joins TRBV5-6 to TRBJ1-2; no clear D. There are 13 residues in the CDR3. Trimming removed 0 bases at V and 7 bases at J, with 10 bases between. From germline, CDR1 is SGHDT and CDR2 YYEEEE. CDR3 nucleotides: TGTGCCAGCAGCTTGGTCGGGTCGCTTGGCTACACCTTC. Amino acid sequence: CASSLVGSLGYTF.

The rearrangement links TRBV5-1 to TRBJ1-3; no reliable D call. Germline values: CDR1 SGHRS, CDR2 YFSETQ. V was clipped by 0 bases and J by 0 bases, with 10 bases between them. The CDR3 extends over 16 amino acids. For the CDR3, the DNA is TGCGCCAGCAGCTTGGTTCCAGACTTCTCTGGAAACACCATATATTTT. Protein: CASSLVPDFSGNTIYF.

The J gene is TRBJ2-2, the V gene TRBV5-5; 8 nucleotides match TRBD2. The CDR3 contains 16 residues. V shed 4 bases and J 4 bases; nucleotides not matched to a gene: 9. Germline V CDR1 and CDR2: SGHKS, YYEKEE (reference sequence). DNA for the CDR3: TGTGCCAGCAGCCAGAGCGGGAGTCGGGTCACCGGGGAGCTGTTTTTT. This encodes CASSQSGSRVTGELFF.

The CDR3 here is CASSPRLAGGGEQFF. The CDR3 coding sequence is TGCGCCAGCAGCCCCCGACTAGCGGGAGGGGGTGAGCAGTTCTTC. The J gene is TRBJ2-1, the V gene TRBV4-3; TRBD2 matches 14 bases. J lost 9 bases, V lost 4 bases, and 5 bases had no gene match. In germline, CDR1 is LGHNA, CDR2 YSLEER. CDR3 length: 15 residues.

CDR3 in amino acids: CASSPPQGQTYNSPLHF. The DNA of the CDR3 is TGTGCCAGCAGTCCCCCCCAGGGACAGACTTATAATTCACCCCTCCACTTT. The rearrangement links TRBV27 to TRBJ1-6; TRBD1 matches at 7 bases. The J segment lost 4 bases and the V segment lost 5 bases, leaving 11 bases of the junction unmatched. The CDR3 is made up of 17 amino acids. Germline CDR1 MNHEY, CDR2 SMNVEV (reference sequence).

The chain links TRBV7-3 to TRBJ2-2, with 11 bases identical to TRBD2. The germline CDR1 and CDR2 sequences are SGHTA and FQGTGA. The CDR3 totals 17 residues. Trimming at V came to 5 bases and at J to 4 bases, leaving 9 bases not matched to a gene. CDR3 DNA sequence: TGTGCCAGCAGCCCCGGGCTAGCGGGAGGTCTCACCGGGGAGCTGTTTTTT. Translation: CASSPGLAGGLTGELFF.

V gene TRBV3-1 (or the pseudogene TRBV3-2) combines with J gene TRBJ2-7; the match to TRBD2 covers 8 bases. Per the germline V gene, CDR1 is LGHDT and CDR2 is YNNKEL (reference sequence). Losses at the gene ends were 4 bases for V and 3 bases for J; bases not matched to a gene: 26. The CDR3 length is 21 residues. The DNA of the CDR3 is TGTGCCAGCAGCCCACCCCGTACGGCGATACTACTAGCGGAAAACGTCTACGAGCAGTACTTC. It translates to CASSPPRTAILLAENVYEQYF.

The chain uses TRBV7-9 and TRBJ1-1, with 9 bases lining up with TRBD1. Germline CDR1 is SEHNR and CDR2 is FQNEAQ (reference sequence). The trim removed 5 bases at V and 1 base at J, leaving 11 bases unmatched. The CDR3 is made up of 17 amino acids. In DNA, the CDR3 is TGTGCCAGCAGCCCCTCAACCGGGACAGGGTCGAACACTGAAGCTTTCTTT. As protein: CASSPSTGTGSNTEAFF.

The rearrangement links TRBV4-2 to TRBJ2-3; perhaps TRBD2 as D (7 bases). The germline gives CDR1 LGHNA, CDR2 YNFKEQ. The CDR3 totals 15 residues. V lost 1 base and J lost 6, with 14 bases in between. This CDR3 reads CASSQGLAQGDTQYF. The CDR3 DNA sequence: TGTGCCAGCAGCCAAGGACTAGCCCAGGGGGATACGCAGTATTTT.

The V call is TRBV7-2, the J call TRBJ2-7; 7 nucleotides agree with TRBD2. The V gene's germline CDR1 is SGHTA and CDR2 FQGNSA. The V segment lost 6 bases and the J segment 3 bases; nucleotides outside the gene matches: 14. The CDR3 sequence is 16 residues long. DNA for the CDR3: TGTGCCAGCAGTCAGACCGTCAGCGGGGTTCTCTACGAGCAGTACTTC. Translated, it gives CASSQTVSGVLYEQYF.

The CDR3 DNA follows: TGTGCCAGTAGTATAGCTGTGGGAGTAGAGACCCAGTACTTC. This codes for CASSIAVGVETQYF. The genes are TRBV19 and TRBJ2-5; D is perhaps TRBD2 (5 bases). This CDR3 is built from 14 residues. CDR1 and CDR2 (germline): LNHDA, SQIVND (reference sequence). The V gene lost 1 base and the J gene lost 4 bases, with 10 bases spanning the gap.

The chain links TRBV3-1 (or the pseudogene TRBV3-2) to TRBJ1-1, with 7 bases matching TRBD1. There are 14 residues in the CDR3. Germline lookup yields CDR1 LGHDT and CDR2 YNNKEL (reference sequence). V lost 5 bases to trimming and J lost 3 bases; unmatched junction nucleotides: 6. The CDR3 coding sequence is TGTGCCAGCAGCAGACCAGGGGGAGACACTGAAGCTTTCTTT. The encoded protein is CASSRPGGDTEAFF.

This chain links TRBV24-1 with TRBJ2-7; the match to TRBD2 covers 7 bases. The germline gives CDR1 KGHDR, CDR2 SFDVKD. V shed 2 bases, J shed 6 bases, and the junction held 3 bases outside the gene matches. The CDR3 has 13 residues. As DNA, the CDR3 is TGTGCCACCAGTGATTGGTGGGGGGGCGAGCAGTACTTC. Protein sequence: CATSDWWGGEQYF.

The chain is built from TRBV9 and TRBJ2-7, with 11 bases matching TRBD1. Looked up from germline, CDR1 is SGDLS and CDR2 is YYNGEE. The V gene end was trimmed by 0 bases and the J gene end by 6 bases; junction bases not matched to a gene: 2. The CDR3 runs 14 residues. DNA of the CDR3: TGTGCCAGCAGCGTAGGGACAGGGGGCATCGAGCAGTACTTC. It translates to CASSVGTGGIEQYF.

The chain is built from TRBV6-5 and TRBJ1-1; the D gene is possibly TRBD1 (5 bases). The V end was cut by 5 bases, the J end by 5 bases, with 15 bases between. In germline, CDR1 is MNHEY, CDR2 SVGAGI. The CDR3 totals 14 residues. The CDR3 DNA follows: TGTGCCAGCAGTCCTCCCGGGACTTCTACTGAAGCTTTCTTT. Protein product: CASSPPGTSTEAFF.

The chain is built from TRBV30 and TRBJ1-1; the D gene is possibly TRBD1 (6 bases). CDR3 length: 13 residues. From germline, CDR1 is GTSNPN and CDR2 SVGIG (reference sequence). DNA of the CDR3: TGTGGAGGATCGGGGACACAGAACACTGAAGCTTTCTTT. It encodes CGGSGTQNTEAFF. Full variable domain (remainder filled in from reference TRBV30 and TRBJ1-1): SQTIHQWPATLVQPVGSPLSLECTVEGTSNPNLYWYRQAAGRGLQLLFYSVGIGQISSEVPQNLSASRPQDRQFILSSKKLLLSDSGFYLCGGSGTQNTEAFFGQGTRLTVV.

The J gene is TRBJ2-3, the V gene TRBV9; no firm D call. Trimming removed 0 bases from V and 5 bases from J, with 4 bases in between. CDR1 and CDR2 (germline): SGDLS, YYNGEE. There are 12 residues in the CDR3. The CDR3 protein is CASSVGEDTQYF. The CDR3 region has the DNA TGTGCCAGCAGCGTAGGAGAAGATACGCAGTATTTT.